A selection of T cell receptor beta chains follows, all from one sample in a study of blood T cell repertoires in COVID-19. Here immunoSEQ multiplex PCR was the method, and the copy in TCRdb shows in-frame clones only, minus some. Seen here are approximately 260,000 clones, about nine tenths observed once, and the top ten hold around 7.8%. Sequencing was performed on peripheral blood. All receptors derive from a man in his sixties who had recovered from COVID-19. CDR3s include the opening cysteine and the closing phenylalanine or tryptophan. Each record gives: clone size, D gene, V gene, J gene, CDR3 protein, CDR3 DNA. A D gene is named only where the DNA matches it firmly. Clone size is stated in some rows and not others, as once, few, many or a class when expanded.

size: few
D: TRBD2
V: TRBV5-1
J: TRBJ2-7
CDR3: CASSPLAEGLEQYF
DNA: TGCGCCAGCAGCCCACTAGCGGAGGGGTTGGAGCAGTACTTC

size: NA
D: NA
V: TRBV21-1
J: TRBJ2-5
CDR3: CASSARTSGGQETQYF
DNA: TGTGCCAGCAGCGCCCGGACTAGCGGGGGCCAAGAGACCCAGTACTTC

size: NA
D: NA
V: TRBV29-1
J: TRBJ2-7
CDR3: CSGDTGSEQYF
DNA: TGCAGCGGAGACACAGGGAGCGAGCAGTACTTC

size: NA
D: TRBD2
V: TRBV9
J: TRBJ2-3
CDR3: CASSVVLAGKQYF
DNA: TGTGCCAGCAGCGTAGTCTTAGCGGGGAAGCAGTATTTT

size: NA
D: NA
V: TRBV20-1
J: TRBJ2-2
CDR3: CSASGRNTGELFF
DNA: TGCAGTGCTAGTGGGAGGAACACCGGGGAGCTGTTTTTT

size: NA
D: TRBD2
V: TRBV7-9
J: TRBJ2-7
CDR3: CASSSSGGYEQYF
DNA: TGTGCCAGCAGTTCCAGCGGGGGTTACGAGCAGTACTTC

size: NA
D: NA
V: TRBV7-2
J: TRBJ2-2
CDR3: CASSFSLSTGELFF
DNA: TGTGCCAGCAGCTTCTCGCTAAGCACCGGGGAGCTGTTTTTT

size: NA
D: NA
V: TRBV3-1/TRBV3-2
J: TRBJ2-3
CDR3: CASSQPQYTSSTDTQYF
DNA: TGTGCCAGCAGCCAACCTCAATATACTTCTAGCACAGATACGCAGTATTTT

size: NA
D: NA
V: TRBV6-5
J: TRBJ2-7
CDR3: CASSPSLWSSYEQYF
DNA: TGTGCCAGCAGCCCCTCTCTCTGGAGCTCCTACGAGCAGTACTTC

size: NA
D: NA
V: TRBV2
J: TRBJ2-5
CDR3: CASSAAGPQETQYF
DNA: TGTGCCAGCAGTGCCGCGGGGCCCCAAGAGACCCAGTACTTC

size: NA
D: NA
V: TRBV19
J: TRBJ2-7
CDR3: CASSPSSRGSYEQYF
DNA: TGTGCCAGTAGTCCCTCCTCTCGGGGTTCCTACGAGCAGTACTTC

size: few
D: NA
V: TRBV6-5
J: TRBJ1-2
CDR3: CASSYTGTTNYGYTF
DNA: TGTGCCAGCAGTTATACCGGGACAACCAACTATGGCTACACCTTC

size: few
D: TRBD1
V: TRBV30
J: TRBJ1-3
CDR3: CAWSGDRGGGNTIYF
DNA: TGTGCCTGGAGTGGAGACAGGGGTGGTGGAAACACCATATATTTT

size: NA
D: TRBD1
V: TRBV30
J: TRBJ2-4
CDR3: CAWARRTGELAKNIQYF
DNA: TGTGCCTGGGCTCGCCGGACAGGCGAACTAGCCAAAAACATTCAGTACTTC

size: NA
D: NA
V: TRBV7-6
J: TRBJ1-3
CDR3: CASSLGQYSGNTIYF
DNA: TGTGCCAGCAGCTTAGGACAGTACTCTGGAAACACCATATATTTT

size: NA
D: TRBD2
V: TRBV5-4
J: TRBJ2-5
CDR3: CASSSRAMSGGAGTQYF
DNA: TGTGCCAGCAGCTCCAGAGCCATGAGCGGGGGGGCTGGGACCCAGTACTTC

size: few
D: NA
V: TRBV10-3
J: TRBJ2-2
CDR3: CAISVLIGGTGELFF
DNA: TGTGCCATCAGTGTCCTGATAGGAGGAACCGGGGAGCTGTTTTTT

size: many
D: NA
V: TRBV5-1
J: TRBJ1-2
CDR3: CASSLVQGAGYTF
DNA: TGCGCCAGCAGCTTGGTACAGGGAGCTGGCTACACCTTC

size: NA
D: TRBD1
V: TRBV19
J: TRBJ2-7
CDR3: CASSIWTGGISEQYF
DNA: TGTGCCAGTAGTATTTGGACAGGGGGCATCTCCGAGCAGTACTTC

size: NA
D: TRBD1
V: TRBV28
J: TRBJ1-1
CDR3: CASSSSPRQGAGEAFF
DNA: TGTGCCAGCAGTTCCTCCCCCCGGCAGGGGGCGGGAGAAGCTTTCTTT

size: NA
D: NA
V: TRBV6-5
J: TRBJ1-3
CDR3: CASSRGLTNGTIYF
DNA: TGTGCCAGCAGTCGGGGACTTACCAACGGCACCATATATTTT

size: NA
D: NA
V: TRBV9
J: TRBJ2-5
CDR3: CASSVEQAGTQYF
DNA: TGTGCCAGCAGCGTAGAACAGGCCGGGACCCAGTACTTC

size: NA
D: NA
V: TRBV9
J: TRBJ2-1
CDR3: CASSVSRGSYNEQFF
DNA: TGTGCCAGCAGCGTATCTAGGGGGTCCTACAATGAGCAGTTCTTC

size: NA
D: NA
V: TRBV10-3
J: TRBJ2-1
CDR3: CAISGRDNYNEQFF
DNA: TGTGCCATCAGTGGCCGGGATAACTACAATGAGCAGTTCTTC

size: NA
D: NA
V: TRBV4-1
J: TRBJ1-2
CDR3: CASSQVEVVYGYTF
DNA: TGCGCCAGCAGCCAAGTTGAGGTGGTCTATGGCTACACCTTC

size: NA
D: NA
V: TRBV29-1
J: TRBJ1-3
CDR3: CSVQEYSGNTIYF
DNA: TGCAGCGTACAGGAATACTCTGGAAACACCATATATTTT

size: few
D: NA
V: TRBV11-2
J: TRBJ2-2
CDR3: CASSLRGGGDTGELFF
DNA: TGTGCCAGCAGCTTAAGGGGAGGGGGTGACACCGGGGAGCTGTTTTTT

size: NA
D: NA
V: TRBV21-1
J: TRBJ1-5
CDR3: CASSNETGALNGQPQHF
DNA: TGTGCCAGCAGCAACGAGACAGGAGCCCTAAATGGTCAGCCCCAGCATTTT

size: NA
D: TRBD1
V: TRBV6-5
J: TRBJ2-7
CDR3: CASISPGTAYEQYF
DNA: TGTGCCAGCATCTCCCCCGGGACAGCCTACGAGCAGTACTTC

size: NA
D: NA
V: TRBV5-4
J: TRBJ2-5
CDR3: CASSLAASRTQYF
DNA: TGTGCCAGCAGCTTGGCCGCGTCCCGGACCCAGTACTTC

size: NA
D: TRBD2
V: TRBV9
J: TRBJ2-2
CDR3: CASSGTSIWGELFF
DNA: TGTGCCAGCTCCGGGACTAGCATTTGGGGGGAGCTGTTTTTT

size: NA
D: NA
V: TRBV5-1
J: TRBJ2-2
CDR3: CASSPDRVTGELFF
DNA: TGCGCCAGCAGCCCGGACAGAGTCACCGGGGAGCTGTTTTTT

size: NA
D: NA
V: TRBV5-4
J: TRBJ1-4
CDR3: CASSWGGGAQSEKLFF
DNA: TGTGCCAGCAGCTGGGGTGGCGGGGCCCAAAGCGAAAAACTGTTTTTT

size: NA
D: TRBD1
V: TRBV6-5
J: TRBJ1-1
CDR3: CASSPRGVTNTEAFF
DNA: TGTGCCAGCAGTCCCAGGGGGGTTACGAACACTGAAGCTTTCTTT

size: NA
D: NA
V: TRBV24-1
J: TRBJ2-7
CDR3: CATRPQGNEQYF
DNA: TGTGCCACCAGGCCTCAGGGTAACGAGCAGTACTTC

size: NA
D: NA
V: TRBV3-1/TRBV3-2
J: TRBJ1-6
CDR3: CASSQSVGSGSPLHF
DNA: TGTGCCAGCAGCCAATCTGTAGGGTCGGGGTCACCCCTCCACTTT

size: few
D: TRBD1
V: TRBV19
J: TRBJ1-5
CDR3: CASTLTGGGNQPQHF
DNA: TGTGCCAGTACCTTGACAGGGGGGGGCAATCAGCCCCAGCATTTT

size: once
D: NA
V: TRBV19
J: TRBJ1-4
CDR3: CASSILGTNEKLFF
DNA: TGTGCCAGTAGTATCCTCGGGACTAATGAAAAACTGTTTTTT

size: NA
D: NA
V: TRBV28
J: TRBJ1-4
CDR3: CASSLNGAANEKLFF
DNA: TGTGCCAGCAGTTTGAATGGGGCGGCTAATGAAAAACTGTTTTTT

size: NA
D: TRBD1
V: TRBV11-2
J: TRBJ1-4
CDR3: CASSYTGGSSNEKLFF
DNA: TGTGCCAGCAGTTATACAGGGGGCTCATCTAATGAAAAACTGTTTTTT

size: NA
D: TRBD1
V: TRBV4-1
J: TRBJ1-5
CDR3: CASSPDRGNQPQHF
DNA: TGCGCCAGCAGCCCGGACAGGGGTAATCAGCCCCAGCATTTT

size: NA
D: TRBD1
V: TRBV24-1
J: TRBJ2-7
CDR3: CATSEGGQGGKQYF
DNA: TGTGCCACCAGTGAGGGGGGACAGGGAGGTAAGCAGTACTTC

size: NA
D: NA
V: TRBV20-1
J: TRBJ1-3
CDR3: CSARVGSTIYF
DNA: TGCAGTGCTAGAGTGGGGAGCACCATATATTTT

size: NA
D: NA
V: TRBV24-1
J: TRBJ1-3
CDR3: CATSDTLASGNTIYF
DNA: TGTGCCACCAGTGATACCCTGGCCTCTGGAAACACCATATATTTT

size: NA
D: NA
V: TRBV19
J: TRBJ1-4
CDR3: CASSLGGARNEKLFF
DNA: TGTGCCAGTAGTCTTGGGGGCGCGAGGAATGAAAAACTGTTTTTT

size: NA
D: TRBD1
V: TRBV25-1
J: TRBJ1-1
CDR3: CASTGTAIMNTEAFF
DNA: TGTGCCAGCACCGGGACAGCTATCATGAACACTGAAGCTTTCTTT

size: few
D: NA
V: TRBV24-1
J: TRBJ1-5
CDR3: CATSDLKGGRNQPQHF
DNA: TGTGCCACCAGTGATTTGAAGGGAGGTCGCAATCAGCCCCAGCATTTT

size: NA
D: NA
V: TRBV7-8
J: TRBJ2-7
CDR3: CASSRFGGTVPSEQYF
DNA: TGTGCCAGCAGTAGGTTTGGGGGGACCGTTCCTTCCGAGCAGTACTTC

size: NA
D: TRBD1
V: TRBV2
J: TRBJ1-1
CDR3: CASTYTEGALRAFF
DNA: TGTGCCAGCACCTACACGGAGGGGGCTTTGCGCGCTTTCTTT

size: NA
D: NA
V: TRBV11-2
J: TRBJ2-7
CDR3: CASSSWRDSSYEQYF
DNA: TGTGCCAGCAGCTCCTGGCGGGACAGCAGCTACGAGCAGTACTTC

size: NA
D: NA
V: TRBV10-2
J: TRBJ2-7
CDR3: CASSWASYEQYF
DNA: TGCGCCAGCAGCTGGGCCTCCTACGAGCAGTACTTC

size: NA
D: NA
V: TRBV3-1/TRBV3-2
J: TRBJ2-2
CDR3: CASSQAPTRSAGELFF
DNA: TGTGCCAGCAGCCAAGCACCGACTAGATCGGCCGGGGAGCTGTTTTTT

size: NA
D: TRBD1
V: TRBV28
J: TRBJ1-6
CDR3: CASSRQGPVPLHF
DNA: TGTGCCAGCAGCAGACAGGGCCCCGTCCCCCTCCACTTT

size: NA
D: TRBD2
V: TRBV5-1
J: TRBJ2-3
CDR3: CASSLGGLAGTDTQYF
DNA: TGCGCCAGCAGCTTGGGGGGACTAGCGGGCACAGATACGCAGTATTTT

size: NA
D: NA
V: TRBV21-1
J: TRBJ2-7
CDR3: CASSGPGHSYEQYF
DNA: TGTGCCAGCAGCGGGCCGGGACACTCCTACGAGCAGTACTTC

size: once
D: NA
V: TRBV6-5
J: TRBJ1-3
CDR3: CASRQASSGNTIYF
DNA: TGTGCCAGCAGACAGGCCTCCTCTGGAAACACCATATATTTT